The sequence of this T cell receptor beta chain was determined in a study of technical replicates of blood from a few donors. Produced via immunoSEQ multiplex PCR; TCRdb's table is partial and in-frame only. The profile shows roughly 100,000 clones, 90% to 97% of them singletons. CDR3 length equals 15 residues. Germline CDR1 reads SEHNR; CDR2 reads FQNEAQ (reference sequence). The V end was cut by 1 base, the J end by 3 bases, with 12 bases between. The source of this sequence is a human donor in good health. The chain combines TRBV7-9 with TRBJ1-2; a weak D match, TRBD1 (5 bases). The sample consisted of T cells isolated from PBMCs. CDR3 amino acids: CASSLGPGLDYGYTF. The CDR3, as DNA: TGTGCCAGCAGCTTAGGGCCAGGGTTAGACTATGGCTACACCTTC.